The T cell receptor (beta chain) under discussion was sequenced for a study of OX40 agonist ivuxolimab in advanced cancers. Clones were read by immunoSEQ multiplex PCR, and TCRdb kept only the in-frame ones, dropping some. The sample lists about 79,000 clones; 90% were seen once. Germline CDR1 LNHNV, CDR2 YYDKDF (reference sequence). The V and J ends lost 0 bases and 7 bases respectively, with 13 bases between them. The CDR3 is 15 residues long. The clonotype comes from an adult with an advanced solid tumor such as melanoma, head and neck, liver or kidney cancer. The rearrangement links TRBV15 to TRBJ1-5; D might be TRBD1 (5 bases). Sequencing was performed on CD4+ or CD8+ T cells sorted from blood, taken in a trial of the OX40 agonist ivuxolimab. CDR3 in DNA: TGTGCCACCAGCAGAGACAGGGAGGGTAGACAGCCCCAGCATTTT. Residues: CATSRDREGRQPQHF.